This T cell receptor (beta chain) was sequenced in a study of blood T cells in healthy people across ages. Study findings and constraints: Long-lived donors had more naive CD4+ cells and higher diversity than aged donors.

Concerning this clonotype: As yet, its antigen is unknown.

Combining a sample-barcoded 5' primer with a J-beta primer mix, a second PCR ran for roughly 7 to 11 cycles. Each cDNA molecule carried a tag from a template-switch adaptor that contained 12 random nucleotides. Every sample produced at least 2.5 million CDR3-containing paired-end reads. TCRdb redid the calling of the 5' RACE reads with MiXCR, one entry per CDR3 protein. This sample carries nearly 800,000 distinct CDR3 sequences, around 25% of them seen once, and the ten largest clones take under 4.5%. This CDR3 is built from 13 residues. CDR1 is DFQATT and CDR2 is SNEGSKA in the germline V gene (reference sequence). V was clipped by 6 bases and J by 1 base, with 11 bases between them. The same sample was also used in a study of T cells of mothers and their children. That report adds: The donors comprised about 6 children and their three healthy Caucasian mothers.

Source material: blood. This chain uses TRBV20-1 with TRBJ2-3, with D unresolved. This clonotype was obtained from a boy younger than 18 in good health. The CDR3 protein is CSAHLRGTDTQYF. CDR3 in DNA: TGCAGTGCACACCTCCGAGGCACAGATACGCAGTATTTT.